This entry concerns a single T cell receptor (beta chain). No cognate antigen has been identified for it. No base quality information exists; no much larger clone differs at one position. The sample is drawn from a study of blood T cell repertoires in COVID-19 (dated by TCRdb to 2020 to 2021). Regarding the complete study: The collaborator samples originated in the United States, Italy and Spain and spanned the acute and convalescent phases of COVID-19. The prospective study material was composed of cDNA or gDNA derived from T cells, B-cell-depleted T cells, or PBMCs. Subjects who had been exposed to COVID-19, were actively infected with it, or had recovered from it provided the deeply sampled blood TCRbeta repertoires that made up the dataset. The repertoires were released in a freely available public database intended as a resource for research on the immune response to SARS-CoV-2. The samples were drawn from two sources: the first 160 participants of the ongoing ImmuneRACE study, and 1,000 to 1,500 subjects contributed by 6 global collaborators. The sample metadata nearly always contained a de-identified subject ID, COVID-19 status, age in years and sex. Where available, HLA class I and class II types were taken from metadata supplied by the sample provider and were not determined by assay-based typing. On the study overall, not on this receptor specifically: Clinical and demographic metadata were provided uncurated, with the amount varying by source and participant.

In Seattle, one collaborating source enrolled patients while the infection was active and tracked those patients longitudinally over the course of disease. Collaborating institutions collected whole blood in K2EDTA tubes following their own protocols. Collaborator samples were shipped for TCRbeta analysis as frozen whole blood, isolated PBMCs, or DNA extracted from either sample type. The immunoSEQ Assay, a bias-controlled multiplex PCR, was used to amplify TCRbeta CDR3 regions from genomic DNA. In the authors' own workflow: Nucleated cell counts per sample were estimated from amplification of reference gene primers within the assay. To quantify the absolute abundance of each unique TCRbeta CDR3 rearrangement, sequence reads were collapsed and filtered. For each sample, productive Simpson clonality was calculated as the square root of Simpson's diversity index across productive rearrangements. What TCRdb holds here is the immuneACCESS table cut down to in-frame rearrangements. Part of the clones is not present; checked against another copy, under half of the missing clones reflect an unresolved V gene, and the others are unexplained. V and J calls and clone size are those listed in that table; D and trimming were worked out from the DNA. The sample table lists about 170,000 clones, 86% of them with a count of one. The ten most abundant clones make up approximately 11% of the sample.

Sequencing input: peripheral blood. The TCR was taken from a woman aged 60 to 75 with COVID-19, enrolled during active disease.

The CDR3 has the sequence CATSDSRTLGVPQEGYTF. The sequenced DNA is TGTGCCACCAGTGATTCGCGGACTTTGGGCGTGCCGCAGGAAGGCTACACCTTC. The chain is made from TRBV24-1 and TRBJ1-2, with the D gene too uncertain to name. CDR1 and CDR2 are read off the germline V gene as KGHDR and SFDVKD. The cysteine opens and the phenylalanine closes a CDR3 of 18 amino acids. Only the CDR3 DNA is retained, 54 bases long and in frame from the first base. V was cut back by 2 bases and J by 8 bases, leaving a gap of 26 bases between them.